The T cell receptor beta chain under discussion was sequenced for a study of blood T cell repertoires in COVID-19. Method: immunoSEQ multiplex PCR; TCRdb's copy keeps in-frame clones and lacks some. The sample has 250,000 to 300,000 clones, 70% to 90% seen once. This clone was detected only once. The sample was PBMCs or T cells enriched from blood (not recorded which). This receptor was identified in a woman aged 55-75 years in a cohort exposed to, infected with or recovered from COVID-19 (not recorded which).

The CDR3 region has the DNA TGTGCCAGCAGCTTAGCGTATATAAGCGGGAGGGCCCGAGAGACCCAGTACTTC. It is translated as CASSLAYISGRARETQYF. The chain uses TRBV7-9 and TRBJ2-5; 10 bases agree with TRBD2. Trimming cost V 0 bases and J 4 bases; bases outside gene matches: 11. The CDR3 extends over 18 amino acids. The germline V gene encodes CDR1 SEHNR and CDR2 FQNEAQ (reference sequence).